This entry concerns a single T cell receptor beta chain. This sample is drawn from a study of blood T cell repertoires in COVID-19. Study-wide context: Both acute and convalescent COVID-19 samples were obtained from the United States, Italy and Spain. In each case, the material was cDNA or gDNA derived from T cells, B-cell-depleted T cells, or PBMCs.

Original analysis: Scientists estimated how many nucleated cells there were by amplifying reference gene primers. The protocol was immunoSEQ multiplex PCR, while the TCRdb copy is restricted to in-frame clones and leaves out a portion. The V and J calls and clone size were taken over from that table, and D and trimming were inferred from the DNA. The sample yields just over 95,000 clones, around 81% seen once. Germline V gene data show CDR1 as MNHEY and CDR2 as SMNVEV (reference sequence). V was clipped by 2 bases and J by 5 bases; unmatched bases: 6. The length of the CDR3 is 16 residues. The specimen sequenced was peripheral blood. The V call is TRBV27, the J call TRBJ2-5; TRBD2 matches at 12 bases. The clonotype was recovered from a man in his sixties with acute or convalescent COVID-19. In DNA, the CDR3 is TGTGCCAGCAGTTTAACAATAGGGACTAGCGGGGAGACCCAGTACTTC. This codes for CASSLTIGTSGETQYF.